Below, 18 T cell receptor beta chains from the same sample are listed, as sequenced in a study of cytomegalovirus exposure and HLA in healthy donors (dated by TCRdb to 2015 to 2018). Libraries were constructed by the immunoSEQ multiplex PCR assay. For the multiplex PCR, a mixture combining 60 forward primers for TCR Vbeta segments and 13 reverse primers for TCR Jbeta segments was used. What TCRdb holds here is the immuneACCESS table cut down to in-frame rearrangements. Part of the clones is not present; checked against another copy, under half of the missing clones reflect an unresolved V gene, and the others are unexplained. A total of 100,000 to 150,000 clones appear in this sample, approximately 80% of them only once. 4% to 5% of the sample goes to the ten largest clones. Sequences were obtained from PBMCs. All receptors come from a male donor in good health and CMV-seropositive.

The CDR3 loop is CASSIIVSETQYF. The CDR3 coding sequence is TGTGCCAGTAGTATAATAGTGTCAGAGACCCAGTACTTC. The V gene is TRBV19, the J gene TRBJ2-5; no clear D. The CDR3 is 13 amino acids. Looked up from germline, CDR1 is LNHDA and CDR2 is SQIVND (reference sequence). The V end lost 2 bases, the J end lost 4 bases, and 8 bases lay between the germline ends.

The rearrangement links TRBV5-6 to TRBJ2-5; 9 bases line up with TRBD1. The J call could be wrong; TRBJ2-7 is a better fit for the DNA end. Germline V gene lookup returns CDR1 SGHDT and CDR2 YYEEEE. CDR3 length equals 14 residues. The chain's CDR3 is CASSLMTGGYEQYF. CDR3 nucleotides: TGTGCCAGCAGCTTAATGACAGGGGGCTACGAGCAGTACTTC.

This chain joins TRBV15 and TRBJ1-3; D is possibly TRBD1 (6 bases). Germline CDR1 LNHNV, CDR2 YYDKDF (reference sequence). CDR3 length: 17 amino acids. The V end was cut by 2 bases, the J end by 0 bases, with 14 bases between. The CDR3 sequence is CATSRRQVYNSGNTIYF. In DNA, the CDR3 is TGTGCCACCAGCAGACGACAGGTTTATAACTCTGGAAACACCATATATTTT.

This clone was counted once. This sequence joins TRBV18 and TRBJ1-2, with TRBD1 as a possible D gene (6 bases). Germline V gene data show CDR1 as KGHSH and CDR2 as LQKENI. The V end lost 5 bases, the J end lost 2 bases, and 12 bases lay between the germline ends. The CDR3 runs 14 residues. The CDR3 region has the DNA TGTGCCAGCTCAAATCGACAGGAGAACTATGGCTACACCTTC. Amino acids: CASSNRQENYGYTF.

Comment on this clone: The germline gene is not matched at one end of the junction; a read error may be the cause. The same CDR3 can be traced to other DNA sequences in this sample. This chain connects TRBV5-1 to TRBJ2-4, with 7 nucleotides matching TRBD1. CDR1 is SGHRS, CDR2 YFSETQ, per germline. This CDR3 is built from 13 residues. CDR3 loop: CASSRTGENIQYF. The CDR3, as DNA: TGCGCCAGCAGCAGGACAGGAGAAAACATCCAGTACTTC.

This chain links TRBV19 with TRBJ2-7, with D perhaps matching TRBD1 (5 bases). CDR3 size: 13 residues. Looked up from germline, CDR1 is LNHDA and CDR2 is SQIVND (reference sequence). V lost 1 base and J 7 bases, leaving 11 bases between the germline ends. The CDR3 loop is CASSIVAGQEQYF. The DNA of the CDR3 is TGTGCCAGTAGTATAGTGGCAGGGCAAGAGCAGTACTTC.

V usage is TRBV10-1 and J usage is TRBJ2-1; the match to TRBD1 covers 9 bases. The V gene end was trimmed by 7 bases and the J gene end by 0 bases; junction bases not matched to a gene: 10. The CDR3 loop spans 17 amino acids. CDR1 and CDR2 from the germline V gene are WNHNN and SYGVQD (reference sequence). The CDR3 DNA sequence: TGCGCCAGCACGGGACAGGGTATCGGGGACTCCTACAATGAGCAGTTCTTC. Translated, it gives CASTGQGIGDSYNEQFF.

This clone was detected a few times. The CDR3 coding sequence is TGTGCCATCAGTGCCCGACAGGGCAACACTGAAGCTTTCTTT. It translates to CAISARQGNTEAFF. The chain links TRBV10-3 to TRBJ1-1; the match to TRBD1 covers 7 bases. Germline CDR1 and CDR2: ENHRY and SYGVKD. Trimming at V came to 4 bases and at J to 2 bases, leaving 4 bases not matched to a gene. The CDR3 is made up of 14 amino acids.

This clone appeared a few times. V and J are TRBV6-6 and TRBJ1-1, with a possible D match to TRBD1 (6 bases). V shed 6 bases and J shed 4 bases, with 15 bases lying between them. The CDR3 covers 14 residues. CDR1 MNHNY and CDR2 SVGAGI come from the germline V gene (reference sequence). This CDR3 reads CASSSGRGTTEAFF. The CDR3, as DNA: TGTGCCAGCAGCTCCGGTAGGGGGACCACTGAAGCTTTCTTT.

The chain joins TRBV5-4 to TRBJ2-7; D unresolved. Germline V gene sequence: CDR1 SGHNT, CDR2 YYREEE (reference sequence). The CDR3 extends over 13 amino acids. V was trimmed by 0 bases and J by 4 bases, leaving 8 bases between them. The CDR3 spells CASSLGQKYEQYF. Written as DNA, the CDR3 is TGTGCCAGCAGCTTGGGTCAGAAATACGAGCAGTACTTC.

This clone was seen only a few times. The chain couples TRBV5-4 to TRBJ1-1; D possibly corresponds to TRBD1 (6 bases). The CDR3 has 11 amino acids. Trimming pared 7 bases from V and 10 bases from J, leaving 14 bases between. Germline V gene sequence: CDR1 SGHNT, CDR2 YYREEE (reference sequence). CDR3 nucleotides: TGTGCCAGCCACGGGACATCCGGAGCTTTCTTT. The encoded protein is CASHGTSGAFF.

The DNA of the CDR3 is TGTGCCAGCAGCTTTGCCTGGAGGGCCCTAGCAGATACGCAGTATTTT. It specifies CASSFAWRALADTQYF. The gene calls are TRBV7-2 and TRBJ2-3, with D maybe TRBD2 (6 bases). V was cut by 3 bases and J by 4 bases, with 17 bases left in between. Germline V lookup: CDR1 SGHTA, CDR2 FQGNSA. The CDR3 has 16 residues.

This CDR3 is CASSLKPGGPTNLYNEQFF. The CDR3 DNA sequence: TGTGCCAGCTCACTTAAACCGGGGGGCCCAACTAATCTTTACAATGAGCAGTTCTTC. J is TRBJ2-1 and V is TRBV18; D is possibly TRBD2 (7 bases). Germline assignment: CDR1 KGHSH and CDR2 LQKENI. The germline V and J ends were trimmed by 4 bases and 4 bases, with 26 bases remaining between them. The CDR3 loop spans 19 amino acids.

The rearrangement links TRBV18 to TRBJ1-1; 7 bases map to TRBD1. Germline loops: CDR1 KGHSH, CDR2 LQKENI. The CDR3 consists of 13 residues. With 3 bases clipped from V and 8 bases from J, the junction kept 6 bases outside the gene matches. Written as DNA, the CDR3 is TGTGCCAGCTCACCGGGACAGAACTACGAAGCTTTCTTT. It yields the protein CASSPGQNYEAFF.

This clone was found a few times. The chain employs TRBV5-1 and TRBJ1-1; 9 nucleotides line up with TRBD1. Germline V CDR1 and CDR2: SGHRS, YFSETQ. The trim removed 3 bases at V and 1 base at J, leaving 1 base unmatched. The CDR3 spans 14 residues. CDR3 amino acids: CASSWDRENTEAFF. The CDR3, as DNA: TGCGCCAGCAGCTGGGACAGGGAGAACACTGAAGCTTTCTTT.

The J gene is TRBJ2-3, the V gene TRBV15; the D is unclear. Germline V gives CDR1 LNHNV, CDR2 YYDKDF (reference sequence). The CDR3 is 12 amino acids. The V end was cut by 3 bases, the J end by 4 bases, with 5 bases between. CDR3 in DNA: TGTGCCACCAGCAGGACATCAGATACGCAGTATTTT. This gives the protein CATSRTSDTQYF.

This sequence joins TRBV9 and TRBJ2-7; 8 nucleotides agree with TRBD1. CDR3 length: 15 residues. Trimming removed 2 bases from V and 5 bases from J; junction bases left unmatched: 9. Germline V lookup: CDR1 SGDLS, CDR2 YYNGEE. This chain's CDR3 is CASSVTGQVDHEQYF. CDR3 nucleotides: TGTGCCAGCAGCGTTACGGGACAGGTAGACCACGAGCAGTACTTC.

The chain links TRBV19 to TRBJ2-2, with D perhaps TRBD1 (6 bases). V was clipped by 1 base and J by 4 bases, with 7 bases between them. The V gene's germline CDR1 is LNHDA and CDR2 SQIVND (reference sequence). The CDR3 extends over 14 amino acids. The CDR3 spells CASSIAGVTGELFF. As DNA, the CDR3 is TGTGCCAGTAGTATAGCAGGGGTCACCGGGGAGCTGTTTTTT. The full variable domain, rest sourced from reference TRBV19 and TRBJ2-2, is DGGITQSPKYLFRKEGQNVTLSCEQNLNHDAMYWYRQDPGQGLRLIYYSQIVNDFQKGDIAEGYSVSREKKESFPLTVTSAQKNPTAFYLCASSIAGVTGELFFGEGSRLTVL.